This T cell receptor (beta chain) was sequenced during a study of blood T cells in healthy people across ages. Study background: Per every two T cells, about one barcoded beta molecule was captured by template switching.

Isolation of PBMCs gave at least 6.5 million cells per sample. Germline lookup yields CDR1 LGHNA and CDR2 YNFKEQ. Including both end residues, the CDR3 is 9 amino acids long. On this clonotype: As the CDR3 is not closed by the conserved phenylalanine or tryptophan, this likely results from a read error. The DNA is left out, because the CDR3 cannot be placed on it with certainty; the CDR3 is given as TCRdb lists it.

With a J-beta primer mix and a sample-barcoded 5' primer, a second PCR ran about 7 to 12 cycles. MiXCR, applied by TCRdb to the 5' RACE reads, yields one record per CDR3 protein. The sample contains 750,000 to 950,000 distinct CDR3 sequences, around half of which appear only once. The sample consisted of blood. The receptor's source is a man older than 75 in good health. The genes are TRBV4-2 and TRBJ2-5; the DNA was not used to check the table's D call, TRBD2. The CDR3 sequence: CASSHLRAG.